The 4 T cell receptor beta chains below come from one sample, sequenced in a study of cytomegalovirus exposure and HLA in healthy donors. Primers for the PCR totalled 60 Vbeta and 13 Jbeta. Profiling relied on immunoSEQ multiplex PCR, and the TCRdb table lists in-frame clones only, not all of them. The sample holds roughly 180,000 clones, less than 90% seen once. The sample comprised PBMCs. The receptors were gathered from a boy under 18 in good health and CMV-seronegative.

The rearrangement links TRBV5-4 to TRBJ2-7; 7 positions agree with TRBD2. The length of the CDR3 is 14 residues. CDR1 is SGHNT, CDR2 YYREEE, per germline (reference sequence). Trimming removed 5 bases from V and 2 bases from J; junction bases left unmatched: 7. Here the CDR3 reads CASSGRRGTYEQYF. In DNA, the CDR3 is TGTGCCAGCAGTGGGAGGCGGGGGACCTACGAGCAGTACTTC.

V usage is TRBV27 and J usage is TRBJ1-2, with TRBD1 as a possible D gene (5 bases). The germline V gene has CDR1 MNHEY and CDR2 SMNVEV (reference sequence). The CDR3 totals 14 residues. V lost 5 bases and J lost 2, with 12 bases in between. CDR3 region: CASSPGGRNYGYTF. As DNA, the CDR3 is TGTGCCAGCAGTCCGGGGGGACGGAACTATGGCTACACCTTC.

The rearrangement joins TRBV9 to TRBJ2-7; TRBD1 matches at 9 bases. Germline CDR1 is SGDLS and CDR2 is YYNGEE. This CDR3 region has 13 residues. V shed 3 bases, J shed 3 bases, and the junction held 1 base outside the gene matches. CDR3 coding DNA: TGTGCCAGCAGCGCGACAGGGGGCTACGAGCAGTACTTC. Its protein product is CASSATGGYEQYF.

This chain connects TRBV30 to TRBJ1-2; 9 bases agree with TRBD1. With V trimmed by 1 base and J by 8 bases, 5 bases remained unmatched. CDR3 length: 13 residues. The V gene's germline CDR1 is GTSNPN and CDR2 SVGIG (reference sequence). This CDR3 is CAWSGTGEGGYTF. CDR3 DNA: TGTGCCTGGAGTGGGACAGGGGAGGGCGGCTACACCTTC. Drawing the rest from reference TRBV30 and TRBJ1-2, the complete variable domain is SQTIHQWPATLVQPVGSPLSLECTVEGTSNPNLYWYRQAAGRGLQLLFYSVGIGQISSEVPQNLSASRPQDRQFILSSKKLLLSDSGFYLCAWSGTGEGGYTFGSGTRLTVV.